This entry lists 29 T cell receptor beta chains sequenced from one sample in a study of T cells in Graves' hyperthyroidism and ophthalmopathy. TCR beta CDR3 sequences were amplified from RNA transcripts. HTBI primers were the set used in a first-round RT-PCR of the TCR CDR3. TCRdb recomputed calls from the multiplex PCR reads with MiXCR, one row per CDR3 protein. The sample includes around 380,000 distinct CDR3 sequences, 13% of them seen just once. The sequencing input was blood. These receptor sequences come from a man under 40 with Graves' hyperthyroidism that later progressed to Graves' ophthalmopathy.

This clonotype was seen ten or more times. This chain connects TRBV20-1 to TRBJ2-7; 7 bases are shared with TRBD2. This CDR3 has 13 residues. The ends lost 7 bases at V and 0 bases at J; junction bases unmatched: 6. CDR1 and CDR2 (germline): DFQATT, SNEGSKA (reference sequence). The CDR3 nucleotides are TGCAGTGTTAGGGAGGGGAGCTCCTACGAGCAGTACTTC. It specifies CSVREGSSYEQYF.

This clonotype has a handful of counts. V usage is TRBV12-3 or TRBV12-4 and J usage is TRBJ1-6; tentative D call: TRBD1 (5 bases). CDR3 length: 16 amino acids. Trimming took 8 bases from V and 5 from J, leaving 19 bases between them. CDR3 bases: TGTGCCAGCCGGACTCTATCCGGGACCCATAATTCACCCCTCCACTTT. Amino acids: CASRTLSGTHNSPLHF.

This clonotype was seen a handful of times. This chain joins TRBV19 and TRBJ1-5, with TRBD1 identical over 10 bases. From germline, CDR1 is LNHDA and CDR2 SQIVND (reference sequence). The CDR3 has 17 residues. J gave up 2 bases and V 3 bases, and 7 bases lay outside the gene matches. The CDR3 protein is CASSILLGTGGNQPQHF. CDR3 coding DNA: TGTGCCAGTAGTATCCTCCTCGGGACAGGGGGCAATCAGCCCCAGCATTTT.

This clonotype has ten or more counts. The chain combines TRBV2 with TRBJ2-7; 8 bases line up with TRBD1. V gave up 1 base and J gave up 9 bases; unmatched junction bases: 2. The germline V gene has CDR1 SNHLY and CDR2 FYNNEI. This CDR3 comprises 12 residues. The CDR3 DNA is TGTGCCAGCAGTGAAGGGGGGACAGGGCAGTACTTC. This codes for CASSEGGTGQYF.

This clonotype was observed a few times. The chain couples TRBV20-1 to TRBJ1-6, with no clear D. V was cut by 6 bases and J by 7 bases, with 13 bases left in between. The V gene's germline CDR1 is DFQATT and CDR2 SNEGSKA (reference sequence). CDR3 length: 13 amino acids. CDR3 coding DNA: TGCAGTGCCCCAGAGGGTAGGAATTCACCCCTCCACTTT. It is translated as CSAPEGRNSPLHF.

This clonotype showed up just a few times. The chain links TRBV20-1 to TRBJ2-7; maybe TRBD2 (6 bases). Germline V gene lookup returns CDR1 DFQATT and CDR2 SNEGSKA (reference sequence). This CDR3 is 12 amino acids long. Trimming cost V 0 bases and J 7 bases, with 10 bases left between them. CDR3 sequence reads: CSAREDYAEQYF. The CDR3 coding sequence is TGCAGTGCTAGAGAGGACTACGCAGAGCAGTACTTC.

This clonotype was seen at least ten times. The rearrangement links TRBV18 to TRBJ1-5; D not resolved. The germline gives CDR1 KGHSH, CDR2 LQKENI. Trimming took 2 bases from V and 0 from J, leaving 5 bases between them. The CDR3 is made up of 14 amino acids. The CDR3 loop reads CASSPAASNQPQHF. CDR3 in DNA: TGTGCCAGCTCACCAGCGGCTAGCAATCAGCCCCAGCATTTT.

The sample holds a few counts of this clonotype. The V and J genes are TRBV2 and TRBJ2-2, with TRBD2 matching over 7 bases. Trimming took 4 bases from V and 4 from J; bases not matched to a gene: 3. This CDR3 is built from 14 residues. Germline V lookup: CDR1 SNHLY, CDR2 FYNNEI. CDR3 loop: CASSGGGSTGELFF. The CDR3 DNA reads TGTGCCAGCAGTGGGGGGGGGAGCACCGGGGAGCTGTTTTTT.

The CDR3 sequence: CSALRSDLLLRYTF. DNA of the CDR3: TGCAGTGCCCTACGGAGCGACCTTCTGCTGCGCTACACCTTC. The chain recombines TRBV20-1 with TRBJ1-2; the D is unclear. CDR1 is DFQATT, CDR2 SNEGSKA, per germline (reference sequence). The V and J ends lost 6 bases and 9 bases respectively, with 23 bases between them. There are 14 residues in the CDR3.

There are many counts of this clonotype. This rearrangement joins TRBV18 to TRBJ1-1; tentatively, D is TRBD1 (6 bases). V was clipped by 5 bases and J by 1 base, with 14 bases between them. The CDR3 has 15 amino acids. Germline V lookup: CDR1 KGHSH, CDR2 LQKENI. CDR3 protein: CASSFSGTQNTEAFF. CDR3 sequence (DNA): TGTGCCAGCTCATTCTCCGGGACACAGAACACTGAAGCTTTCTTT. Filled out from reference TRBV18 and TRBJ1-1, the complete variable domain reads NAGVMQNPRHLVRRRGQEARLRCSPMKGHSHVYWYRQLPEEGLKFMVYLQKENIIDESGMPKERFSAEFPKEGPSILRIQQVVRGDSAAYFCASSFSGTQNTEAFFGQGTRLTVV.

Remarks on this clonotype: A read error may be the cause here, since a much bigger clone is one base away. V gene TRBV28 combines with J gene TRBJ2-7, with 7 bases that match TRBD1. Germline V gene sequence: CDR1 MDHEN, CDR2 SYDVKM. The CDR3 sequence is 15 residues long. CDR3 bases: TGTGCCAGCAGTGAACCGGGACAGCGCACCTACGAGCAGCACTTC. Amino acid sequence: CASSEPGQRTYEQHF.

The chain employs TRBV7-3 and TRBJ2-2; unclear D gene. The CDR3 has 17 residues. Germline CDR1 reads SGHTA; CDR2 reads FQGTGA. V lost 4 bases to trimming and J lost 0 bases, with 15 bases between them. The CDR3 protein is CASSSDPDVTNTGELFF. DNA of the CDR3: TGTGCCAGCAGCTCCGACCCCGACGTTACGAACACCGGGGAGCTGTTTTTT. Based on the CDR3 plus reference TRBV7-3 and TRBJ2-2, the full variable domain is GAGVSQTPSNKVTEKGKYVELRCDPISGHTALYWYRQSLGQGPEFLIYFQGTGAADDSGLPNDRFFAVRPEGSVSTLKIQRTERGDSAVYLCASSSDPDVTNTGELFFGEGSRLTVL.

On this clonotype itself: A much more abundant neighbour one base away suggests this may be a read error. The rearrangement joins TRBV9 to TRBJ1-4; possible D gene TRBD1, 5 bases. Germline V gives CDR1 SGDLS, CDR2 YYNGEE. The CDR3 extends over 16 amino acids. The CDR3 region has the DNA TGTGCCGGCAGCGTAGGCCCCGGACAAACTAATGAAAAACTGTTTTTT. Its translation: CAGSVGPGQTNEKLFF.

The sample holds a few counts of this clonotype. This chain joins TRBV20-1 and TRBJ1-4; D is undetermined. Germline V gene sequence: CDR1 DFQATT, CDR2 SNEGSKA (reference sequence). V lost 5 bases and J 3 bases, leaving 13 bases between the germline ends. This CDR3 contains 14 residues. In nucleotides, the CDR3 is TGCAGTGCTGCCCTCTTGGTAGCTAATGAAAAACTGTTTTTT. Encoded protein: CSAALLVANEKLFF.

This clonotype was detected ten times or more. The CDR3 region has the DNA TGCGCCAGCAGCTTGGTGGCGGATGAAAAACTGTTTTTT. Its translation is CASSLVADEKLFF. The V call is TRBV5-1, the J call TRBJ1-4; D ambiguous. Trimming removed 0 bases at V and 6 bases at J, with 6 bases between. The germline gives CDR1 SGHRS, CDR2 YFSETQ. The length of the CDR3 is 13 residues.

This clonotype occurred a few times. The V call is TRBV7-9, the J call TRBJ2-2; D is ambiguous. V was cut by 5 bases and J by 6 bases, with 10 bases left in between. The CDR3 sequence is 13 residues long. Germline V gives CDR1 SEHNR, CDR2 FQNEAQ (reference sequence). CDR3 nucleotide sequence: TGTGCCAGCAGCGGTTGGGTGGCCGGGGAGCTGTTTTTT. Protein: CASSGWVAGELFF.

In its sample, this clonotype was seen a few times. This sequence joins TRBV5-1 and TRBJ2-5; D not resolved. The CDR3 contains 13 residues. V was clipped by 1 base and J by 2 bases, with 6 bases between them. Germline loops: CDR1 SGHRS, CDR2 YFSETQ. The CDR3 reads CASSLFSQETQYF. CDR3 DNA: TGCGCCAGCAGCTTGTTTTCACAAGAGACCCAGTACTTC.

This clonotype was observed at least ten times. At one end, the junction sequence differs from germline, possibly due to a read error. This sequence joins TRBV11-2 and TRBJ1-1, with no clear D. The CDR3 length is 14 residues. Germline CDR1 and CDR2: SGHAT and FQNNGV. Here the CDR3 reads CASSLGGKNTEAFF. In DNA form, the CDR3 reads TGTGCCAGCAGTTTAGGTGGGAAGAACACTGAAGCTTTCTTT.

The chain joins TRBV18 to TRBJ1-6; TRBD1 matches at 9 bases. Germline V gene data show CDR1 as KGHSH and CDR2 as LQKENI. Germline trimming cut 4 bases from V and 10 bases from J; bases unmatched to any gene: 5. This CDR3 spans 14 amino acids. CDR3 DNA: TGTGCCAGCTCACTTACAGGGGGCGAGTCACCCCTCCACTTT. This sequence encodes CASSLTGGESPLHF.

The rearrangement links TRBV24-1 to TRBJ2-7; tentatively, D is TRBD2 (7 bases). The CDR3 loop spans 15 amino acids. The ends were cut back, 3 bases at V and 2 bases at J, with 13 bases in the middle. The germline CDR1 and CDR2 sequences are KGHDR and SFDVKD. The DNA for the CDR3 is TGTGCCACCAGTGATGGTGGGGGGGCGACCTACGAGCAGTACTTC. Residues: CATSDGGGATYEQYF.

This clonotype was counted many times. CDR3 bases: TGTGCCAGCAGCTTATCTTCGGGAGCGAACACCGGGGAGCTGTTTTTT. Its translation: CASSLSSGANTGELFF. The chain uses TRBV7-3 and TRBJ2-2, with D tentatively TRBD2 (6 bases). Germline loops: CDR1 SGHTA, CDR2 FQGTGA. Trimming removed 2 bases from V and 0 bases from J, with 10 bases in between. This CDR3 is 16 amino acids long.

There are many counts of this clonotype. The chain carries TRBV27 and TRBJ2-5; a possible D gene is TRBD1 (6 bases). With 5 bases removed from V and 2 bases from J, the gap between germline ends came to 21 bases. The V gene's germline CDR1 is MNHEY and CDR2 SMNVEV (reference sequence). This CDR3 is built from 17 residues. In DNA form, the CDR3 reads TGTGCCAGCAGTCCGATCGACAGGTTAGGGGGACAAGAGACCCAGTACTTC. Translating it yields CASSPIDRLGGQETQYF.

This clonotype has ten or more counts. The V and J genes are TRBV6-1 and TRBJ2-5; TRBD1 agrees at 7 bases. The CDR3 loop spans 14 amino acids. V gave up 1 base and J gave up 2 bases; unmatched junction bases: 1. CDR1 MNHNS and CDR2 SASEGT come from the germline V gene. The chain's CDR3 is CASSEVGQQETQYF. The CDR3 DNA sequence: TGTGCCAGCAGTGAAGTGGGACAGCAAGAGACCCAGTACTTC.

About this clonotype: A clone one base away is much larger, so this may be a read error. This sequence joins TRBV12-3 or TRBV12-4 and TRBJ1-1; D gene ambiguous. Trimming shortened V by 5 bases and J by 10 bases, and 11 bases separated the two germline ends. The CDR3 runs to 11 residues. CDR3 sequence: CASSGVSGAFF. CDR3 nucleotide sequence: TGTGCCAGCAGTGGGGTGAGTGGAGCTTTCTTT.

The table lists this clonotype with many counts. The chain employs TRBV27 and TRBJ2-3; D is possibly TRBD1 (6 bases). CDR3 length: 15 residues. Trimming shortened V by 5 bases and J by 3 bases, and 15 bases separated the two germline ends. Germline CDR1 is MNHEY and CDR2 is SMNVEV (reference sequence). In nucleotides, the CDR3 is TGTGCCAGCAGTCCCCGGACAGATGGGACAGATACGCAGTATTTT. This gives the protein CASSPRTDGTDTQYF.

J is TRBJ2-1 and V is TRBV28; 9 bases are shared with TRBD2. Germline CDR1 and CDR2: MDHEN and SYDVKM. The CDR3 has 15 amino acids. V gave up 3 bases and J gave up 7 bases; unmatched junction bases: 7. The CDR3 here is CASSLGGGAGNEQFF. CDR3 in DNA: TGTGCCAGCAGTTTGGGCGGGGGGGCTGGGAATGAGCAGTTCTTC.

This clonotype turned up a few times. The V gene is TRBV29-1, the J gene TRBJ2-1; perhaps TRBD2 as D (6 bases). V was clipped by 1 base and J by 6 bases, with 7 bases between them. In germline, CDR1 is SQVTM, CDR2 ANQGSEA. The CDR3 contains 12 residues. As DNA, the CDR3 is TGCAGCGTTGAAGCGGGGGTCAATGAGCAGTTCTTC. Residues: CSVEAGVNEQFF.

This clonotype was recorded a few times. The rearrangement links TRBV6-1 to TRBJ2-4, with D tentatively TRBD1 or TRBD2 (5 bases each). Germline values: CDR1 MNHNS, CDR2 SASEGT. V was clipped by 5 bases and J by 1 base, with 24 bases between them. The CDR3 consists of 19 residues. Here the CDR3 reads CASSLGAGSGRRAKNIQYF. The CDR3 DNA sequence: TGTGCCAGCAGTCTGGGAGCAGGGTCCGGACGGCGTGCCAAAAACATTCAGTACTTC.

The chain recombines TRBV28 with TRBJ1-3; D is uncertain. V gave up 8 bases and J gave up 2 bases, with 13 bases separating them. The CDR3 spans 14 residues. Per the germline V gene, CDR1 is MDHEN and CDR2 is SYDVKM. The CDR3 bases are TGTGCCAGCTCCGCCGGAGGACCTGGAAACACCATATATTTT. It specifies CASSAGGPGNTIYF.